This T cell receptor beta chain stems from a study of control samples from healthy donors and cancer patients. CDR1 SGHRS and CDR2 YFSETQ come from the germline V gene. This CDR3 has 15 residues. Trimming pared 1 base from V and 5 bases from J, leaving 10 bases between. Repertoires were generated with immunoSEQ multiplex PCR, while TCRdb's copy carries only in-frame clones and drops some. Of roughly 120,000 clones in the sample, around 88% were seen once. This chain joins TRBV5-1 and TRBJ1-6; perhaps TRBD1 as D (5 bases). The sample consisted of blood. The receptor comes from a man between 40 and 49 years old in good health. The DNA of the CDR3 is TGCGCCAGCAGCTTGATCGCAGGGAATAATTCACCCCTCCACTTT. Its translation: CASSLIAGNNSPLHF.